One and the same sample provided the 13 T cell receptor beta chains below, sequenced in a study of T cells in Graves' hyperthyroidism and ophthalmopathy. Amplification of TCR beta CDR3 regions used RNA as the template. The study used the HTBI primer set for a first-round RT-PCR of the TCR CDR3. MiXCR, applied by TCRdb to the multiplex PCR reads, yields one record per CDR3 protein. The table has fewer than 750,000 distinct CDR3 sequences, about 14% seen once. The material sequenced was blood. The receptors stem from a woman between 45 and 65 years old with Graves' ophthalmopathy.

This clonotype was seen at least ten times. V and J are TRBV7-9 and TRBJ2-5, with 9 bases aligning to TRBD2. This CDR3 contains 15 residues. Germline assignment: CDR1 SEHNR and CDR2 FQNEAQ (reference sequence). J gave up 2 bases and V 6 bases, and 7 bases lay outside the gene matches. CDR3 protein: CASRRIAGAQETQYF. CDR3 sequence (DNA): TGTGCCAGCAGGCGGATAGCGGGAGCTCAAGAGACCCAGTACTTC.

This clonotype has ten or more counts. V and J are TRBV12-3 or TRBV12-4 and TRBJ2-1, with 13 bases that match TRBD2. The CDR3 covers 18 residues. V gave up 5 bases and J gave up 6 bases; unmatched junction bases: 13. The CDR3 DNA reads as TGTGCCAGCAGTCCCCCCCGCCAACTAGCGGGAGGGGTCAATGAGCAGTTCTTC. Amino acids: CASSPPRQLAGGVNEQFF.

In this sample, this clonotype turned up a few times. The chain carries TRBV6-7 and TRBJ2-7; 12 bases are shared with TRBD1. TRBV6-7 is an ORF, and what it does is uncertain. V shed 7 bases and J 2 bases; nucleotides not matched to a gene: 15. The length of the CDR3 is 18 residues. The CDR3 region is CASIDKNLRDRGPYEQYF. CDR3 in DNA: TGTGCCAGCATCGACAAAAACCTCCGGGACAGGGGGCCCTACGAGCAGTACTTC.

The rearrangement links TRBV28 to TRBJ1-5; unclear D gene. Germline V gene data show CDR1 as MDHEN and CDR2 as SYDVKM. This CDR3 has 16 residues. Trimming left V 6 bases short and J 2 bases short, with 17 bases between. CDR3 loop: CASSATPAGGNQPQHF. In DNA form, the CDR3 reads TGTGCCAGCAGCGCGACGCCCGCCGGGGGCAATCAGCCCCAGCATTTT.

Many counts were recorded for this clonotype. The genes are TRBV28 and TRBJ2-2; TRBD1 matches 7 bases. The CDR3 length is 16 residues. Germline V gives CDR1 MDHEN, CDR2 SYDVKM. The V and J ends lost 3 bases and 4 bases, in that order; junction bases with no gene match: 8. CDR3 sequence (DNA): TGTGCCAGCAGTTTCACAAGGGGGCATGGCACCGGGGAGCTGTTTTTT. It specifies CASSFTRGHGTGELFF.

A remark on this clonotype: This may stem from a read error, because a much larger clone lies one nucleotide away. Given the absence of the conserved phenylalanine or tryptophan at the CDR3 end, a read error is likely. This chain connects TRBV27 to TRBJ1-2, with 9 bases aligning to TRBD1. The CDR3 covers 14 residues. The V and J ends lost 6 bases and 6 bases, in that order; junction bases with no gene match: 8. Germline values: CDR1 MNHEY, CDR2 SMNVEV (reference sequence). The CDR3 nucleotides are TGTGCCAGCAGATACCACAGGGGGCGGGATGGCTACACCCTC. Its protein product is CASRYHRGRDGYTL.

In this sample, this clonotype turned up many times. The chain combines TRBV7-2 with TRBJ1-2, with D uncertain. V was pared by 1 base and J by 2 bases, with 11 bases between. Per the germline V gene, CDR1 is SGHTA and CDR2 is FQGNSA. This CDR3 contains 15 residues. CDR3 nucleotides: TGTGCCAGCAGCTTAGAAGGGCCTACCAACTATGGCTACACCTTC. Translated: CASSLEGPTNYGYTF.

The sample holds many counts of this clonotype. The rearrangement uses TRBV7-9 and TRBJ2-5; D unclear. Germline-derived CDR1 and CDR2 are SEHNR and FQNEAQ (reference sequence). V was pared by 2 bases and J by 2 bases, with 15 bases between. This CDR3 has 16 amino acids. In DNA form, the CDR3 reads TGTGCCAGCAGCTTAAGAGGTCCAGCGAAACAAGAGACCCAGTACTTC. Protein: CASSLRGPAKQETQYF.

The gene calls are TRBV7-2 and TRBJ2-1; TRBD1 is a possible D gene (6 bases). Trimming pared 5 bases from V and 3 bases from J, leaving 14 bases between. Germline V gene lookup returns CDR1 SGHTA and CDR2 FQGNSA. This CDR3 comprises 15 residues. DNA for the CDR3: TGTGCCAGCAGCACCGACAGGTTTAACTACAATGAGCAGTTCTTC. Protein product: CASSTDRFNYNEQFF.

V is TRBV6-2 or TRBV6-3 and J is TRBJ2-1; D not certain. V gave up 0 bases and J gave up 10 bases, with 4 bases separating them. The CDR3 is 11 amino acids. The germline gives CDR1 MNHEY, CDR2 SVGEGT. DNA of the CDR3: TGTGCCAGCAGTTACTCATCGGAGCAGTTCTTC. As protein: CASSYSSEQFF.

The CDR3 bases are TGTGCCAGTACCATCCTCATTGGGACAGCGAACACCGGGGAGCTGTTTTTT. It translates to CASTILIGTANTGELFF. The genes are TRBV19 and TRBJ2-2; the match to TRBD1 covers 7 bases. CDR3 length: 17 amino acids. CDR1 LNHDA and CDR2 SQIVND come from the germline V gene (reference sequence). Trimming at V came to 7 bases and at J to 0 bases, leaving 11 bases not matched to a gene.

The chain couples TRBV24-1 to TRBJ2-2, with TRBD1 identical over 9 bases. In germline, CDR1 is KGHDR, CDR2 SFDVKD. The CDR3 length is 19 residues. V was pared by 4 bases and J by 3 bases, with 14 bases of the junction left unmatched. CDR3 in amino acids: CATSEPGETTGGDTGELFF. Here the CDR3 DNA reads TGTGCCACCAGTGAACCCGGCGAGACGACAGGGGGGGACACCGGGGAGCTGTTTTTT.

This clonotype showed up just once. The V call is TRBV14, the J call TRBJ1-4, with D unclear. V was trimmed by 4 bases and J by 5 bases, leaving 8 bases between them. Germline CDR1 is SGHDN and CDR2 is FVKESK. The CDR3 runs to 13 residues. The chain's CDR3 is CASSPSPNEKLFF. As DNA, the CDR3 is TGTGCCAGCAGCCCAAGCCCGAATGAAAAACTGTTTTTT.